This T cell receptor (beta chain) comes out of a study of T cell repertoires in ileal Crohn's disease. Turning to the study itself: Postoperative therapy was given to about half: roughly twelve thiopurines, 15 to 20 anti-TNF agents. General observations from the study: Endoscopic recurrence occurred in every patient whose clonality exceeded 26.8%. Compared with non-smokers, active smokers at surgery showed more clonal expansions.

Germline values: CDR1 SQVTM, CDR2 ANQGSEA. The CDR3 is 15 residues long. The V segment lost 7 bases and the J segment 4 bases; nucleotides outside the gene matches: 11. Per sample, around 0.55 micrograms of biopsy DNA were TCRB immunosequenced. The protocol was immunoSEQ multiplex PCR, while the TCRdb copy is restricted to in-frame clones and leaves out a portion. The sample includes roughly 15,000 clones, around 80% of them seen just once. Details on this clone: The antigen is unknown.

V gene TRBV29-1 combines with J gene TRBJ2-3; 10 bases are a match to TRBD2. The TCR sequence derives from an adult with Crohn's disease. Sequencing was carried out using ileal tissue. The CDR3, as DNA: TGCAGCGCCACTAGGACTAGCGGAGCTTCAGATACGCAGTATTTT. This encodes CSATRTSGASDTQYF.